The 20 T cell receptor beta chains in this list originate from one sample, sequenced in a study of blood T cell repertoires in COVID-19. Measured with immunoSEQ multiplex PCR; TCRdb has only the in-frame clones, and not every one. The table records tens of thousands of clones, around nine tenths of them present only once. The specimen was peripheral blood. These receptors were collected from a woman over 75 with acute or convalescent COVID-19.

This clone was seen once. The chain combines TRBV6-5 with TRBJ2-7, with a weak D call TRBD2 (5 bases). The CDR3 has 13 amino acids. Trimming left V 0 bases short and J 6 bases short, with 9 bases between. The germline V gene has CDR1 MNHEY and CDR2 SVGAGI. CDR3 coding DNA: TGTGCCAGCAGTTACTCGGAAGGAGGCGAGCAGTACGTC. Encoded protein: CASSYSEGGEQYV.

The chain carries TRBV6-1 and TRBJ2-7, with 8 bases lining up with TRBD1. There are 15 residues in the CDR3. Unmatched junction bases numbered 4, after V lost 0 bases and J lost 3 bases. Germline V CDR1 and CDR2: MNHNS, SASEGT. CDR3 amino acids: CASSEAPGGVYEQYF. CDR3 nucleotides: TGTGCCAGCAGTGAAGCTCCAGGGGGCGTCTACGAGCAGTACTTC.

The genes are TRBV28 and TRBJ2-7, with TRBD2 matching over 9 bases. Trimming at V came to 7 bases and at J to 3 bases, leaving 4 bases not matched to a gene. CDR1 is MDHEN, CDR2 SYDVKM, per germline. This CDR3 has 13 residues. CDR3 coding DNA: TGTGCCAGCACTCGCGGGGGGGGCTACGAGCAGTACGTC. This gives the protein CASTRGGGYEQYV.

V and J are TRBV14 and TRBJ2-1; D not resolved. The V end lost 0 bases, the J end lost 10 bases, and 13 bases lay between the germline ends. The germline V gene has CDR1 SGHDN and CDR2 FVKESK. The CDR3 covers 14 residues. This CDR3 reads CASSQDLPPGEQFF. The CDR3 DNA follows: TGTGCCAGCAGCCAAGATCTGCCCCCCGGGGAGCAGTTCTTC.

In its sample, this clone was seen a few times. This chain connects TRBV5-1 to TRBJ1-4; 7 bases are a match to TRBD1. The CDR3 consists of 15 residues. CDR1 and CDR2 (germline): SGHRS, YFSETQ. With V trimmed by 0 bases and J by 11 bases, 10 bases remained unmatched. CDR3 sequence (DNA): TGCGCCAGCAGCTTGGAACAGGGGTGTGTTGGGAAACTGTTTTTT. This translates into CASSLEQGCVGKLFF.

The chain recombines TRBV2 with TRBJ1-3; 7 positions match TRBD1. This CDR3 spans 13 amino acids. The germline CDR1 and CDR2 sequences are SNHLY and FYNNEI. J lost 3 bases, V lost 7 bases, and 3 bases had no gene match. CDR3 bases: TGTGCCAGCAAGGGACAGCATGGAAACACCATATATTTT. Translated, it gives CASKGQHGNTIYF.

The chain combines TRBV12-5 with TRBJ2-3; possible D gene TRBD2, 6 bases. Deletions cut 7 bases from V and 0 bases from J, with 8 bases between. The CDR3 runs to 13 residues. CDR1 is LGHNT and CDR2 is FRNRAP in the germline V gene. CDR3 DNA: TGTGCTAGTGTCGGGGGAAGCACAGATACGCAGTATTTT. This sequence encodes CASVGGSTDTQYF.

The chain joins TRBV6-1 to TRBJ2-1; weak D call: TRBD1 (6 bases). The ends were cut back, 0 bases at V and 5 bases at J, with 11 bases in the middle. This CDR3 contains 15 residues. Germline CDR1 and CDR2: MNHNS and SASEGT. CDR3 nucleotide sequence: TGTGCCAGCAGTGAAGCGGCAGGGGTCCACAATGAGCAGTTCTTC. Encoded protein: CASSEAAGVHNEQFF.

This clone was counted only a few times. This sequence joins TRBV10-2 and TRBJ2-7, with TRBD1 identical over 9 bases. V was clipped by 6 bases and J by 3 bases; unmatched bases: 9. This CDR3 is built from 15 residues. Germline lookup yields CDR1 WSHSY and CDR2 SAAADI. The CDR3 DNA follows: TGCGCCAGCAGACTCCGGGGACAGGGAATCTACGAGCAGTACTTC. It encodes CASRLRGQGIYEQYF.

J is TRBJ1-6 and V is TRBV14; the match to TRBD1 covers 8 bases. Trimming took 5 bases from V and 6 from J; bases not matched to a gene: 6. The CDR3 spans 15 residues. Germline V gene data show CDR1 as SGHDN and CDR2 as FVKESK. The CDR3 region has the DNA TGTGCCAGCAGCAACGCGGACAGGGCTAATTCACCCCTCCACTTT. Its protein product is CASSNADRANSPLHF.

The chain links TRBV3-1 (or the pseudogene TRBV3-2) to TRBJ1-1; weak D call: TRBD1 (6 bases). Germline assignment: CDR1 LGHDT and CDR2 YNNKEL (reference sequence). The CDR3 spans 13 residues. Trimming took 4 bases from V and 4 from J, leaving 10 bases between them. For the CDR3, the DNA is TGTGCCAGCAGCCTACAGGGTGGCACTGAAGCTTTCTTT. Amino acid sequence: CASSLQGGTEAFF.

V is TRBV30 and J is TRBJ2-1, with TRBD1 as a possible D gene (7 bases). The CDR3 covers 14 residues. V lost 1 base and J 5 bases, leaving 12 bases between the germline ends. In germline, CDR1 is GTSNPN, CDR2 SVGIG (reference sequence). The CDR3 coding sequence is TGTGCCTGGAGTGCAGGGGGGCTGGACAATGAGCAGTTCTTC. This gives the protein CAWSAGGLDNEQFF.

The chain combines TRBV6-1 with TRBJ2-5; perhaps TRBD2 as D (5 bases). V lost 0 bases and J lost 3, with 17 bases in between. Looked up from germline, CDR1 is MNHNS and CDR2 is SASEGT. The CDR3 sequence is 17 residues long. The CDR3 nucleotides are TGTGCCAGCAGTGAAGCGATAACGGGGTCACCAAAAGAGACCCAGTACTTC. Its translation is CASSEAITGSPKETQYF.

There are a few counts of this clone. V gene TRBV21-1 combines with J gene TRBJ2-2; the table's D call, TRBD1, was not checked against the DNA. TRBV21-1 corresponds to a pseudogene. The CDR3 spans 17 residues. CDR3 nucleotides: TGTGCCAGCAGCAAAGGCACAGGGGGGTTGAACACCGGGGAGCTGTTTTTT. This encodes CASSKGTGGLNTGELFF.

The chain recombines TRBV3-1 (or the pseudogene TRBV3-2) with TRBJ2-7, with 9 nucleotides matching TRBD1. V gave up 2 bases and J gave up 3 bases; unmatched junction bases: 11. The CDR3 contains 17 residues. Per germline, CDR1 LGHDT and CDR2 YNNKEL (reference sequence). In DNA form, the CDR3 reads TGTGCCAGCAGCCAATACAGGGGGCTGGGGCGGGACTACGAGCAGTACTTC. As protein: CASSQYRGLGRDYEQYF.

The V and J genes are TRBV5-1 and TRBJ2-3; perhaps TRBD1 as D (5 bases). Per the germline V gene, CDR1 is SGHRS and CDR2 is YFSETQ. V was pared by 0 bases and J by 5 bases, with 13 bases between. The CDR3 runs to 15 residues. CDR3 in DNA: TGCGCCAGCAGCTTGGCTGGCTCTAGGGGAGATACGCAGTATTTT. Protein sequence: CASSLAGSRGDTQYF.

This chain joins TRBV30 and TRBJ2-7, with a weak D call TRBD1 (6 bases). Germline V gives CDR1 GTSNPN, CDR2 SVGIG (reference sequence). There are 14 residues in the CDR3. V lost 1 base and J 3 bases, leaving 13 bases between the germline ends. The CDR3 DNA follows: TGTGCCTGGAGTGGGGTCAGGGGCCTCTACGAGCAGTACTTC. Encoded protein: CAWSGVRGLYEQYF.

The chain is built from TRBV4-1 and TRBJ2-3; TRBD1 aligns across 7 bases. Unmatched junction bases numbered 9, after V lost 3 bases and J lost 0 bases. This CDR3 has 17 residues. Germline CDR1 and CDR2: MGHRA and YSYEKL. CDR3 residues: CASSQYPGTESTDTQYF. Here the CDR3 DNA reads TGCGCCAGCAGCCAGTATCCCGGGACAGAAAGCACAGATACGCAGTATTTT.

The chain uses TRBV25-1 and TRBJ2-7, with a possible D match to TRBD1 (5 bases). This CDR3 comprises 14 residues. From germline, CDR1 is MGHDK and CDR2 SYGVNS. V gave up 7 bases and J gave up 3 bases, with 16 bases separating them. CDR3 sequence: CASIRPQANYEQYV. CDR3 DNA: TGTGCCAGCATCAGGCCACAGGCTAACTACGAGCAGTACGTC.

V gene TRBV7-9 combines with J gene TRBJ2-1; D is possibly TRBD2 (5 bases). The length of the CDR3 is 12 residues. Germline values: CDR1 SEHNR, CDR2 FQNEAQ (reference sequence). Trimming removed 3 bases from V and 7 bases from J, with 7 bases in between. In nucleotides, the CDR3 is TGTGCCAGCAGCTTCGGGAAGAATGAGCAGTTCTTC. Translated: CASSFGKNEQFF.